Listed below are T cell receptor beta chains from one sample, sequenced in a study of blood T cell repertoires in COVID-19. The repertoire was sequenced with immunoSEQ multiplex PCR; TCRdb's copy has only in-frame clones and lacks some. The sample records 130,000 to 150,000 clones, 80% being singletons. Sample: peripheral blood. The receptors here all came from a man in his 70s who had recovered from COVID-19. Both conserved end residues are part of each CDR3. Each record gives: V gene, clone size, D gene, J gene, CDR3 DNA, CDR3 protein. The D gene is left open where the match is weak. Size values are once, few and many counts, or a class for expanded clones, and some rows have none.

>TRBV19|NA|NA|TRBJ2-5
TGTGCCAGTACTCCATCCGGTCGGGAGACCCAGTACTTC
CASTPSGRETQYF
>TRBV5-6|NA|NA|TRBJ2-3
TGTGCCAGCAGCACCCCTCGGGTTTATACGCAGTATTTT
CASSTPRVYTQYF
>TRBV3-1/TRBV3-2|NA|NA|TRBJ1-6
TGTGCCAGCAGCCAAGCACAGAATTCACCCCTCCACTTT
CASSQAQNSPLHF
>TRBV5-3|NA|TRBD1|TRBJ1-2
TGTGCCAGAAGCGACGGGACAGGGTTTAGCCTTAACTATGGCTACACCTTC
CARSDGTGFSLNYGYTF
>TRBV19|NA|NA|TRBJ2-1
TGTGCCAGTACCGTGAACGGGCGGGATGAGCAGTTCTTC
CASTVNGRDEQFF
>TRBV25-1|NA|TRBD1|TRBJ1-2
TGTGCCAGCAGTGAACTAGGGACAGGGGGTTTGGGTCATGGCTACACCTTC
CASSELGTGGLGHGYTF
>TRBV12-5|NA|NA|TRBJ2-5
TGTGCTAGTGGTTTGGGTCTGCAAGAGACCCAGTACTTC
CASGLGLQETQYF
>TRBV18|few|TRBD1|TRBJ2-7
TGTGCCAGCTCATCACGGACAGGGGGCTCAACTAGGACCTACGAGCAGTACTTC
CASSSRTGGSTRTYEQYF
>TRBV27|NA|TRBD2|TRBJ2-1
TGTGCCAGCAGTTTAATTAGTACTAGCGGGCACAATGAGCAGTTCTTC
CASSLISTSGHNEQFF
>TRBV18|few|TRBD1|TRBJ2-7
TGTGCCAGCTCACAGGGGGCTTTATCCTACGAGCAGTACTTC
CASSQGALSYEQYF
>TRBV5-1|NA|NA|TRBJ1-6
TGCGCCAGCAGCTTTTCTGGGCCCTCCTATAATTCACCCCTCCACTTT
CASSFSGPSYNSPLHF
>TRBV11-2|NA|NA|TRBJ2-7
TGTGCCAGCAGCCCCAGGAGGGACTTCTCCTACGAGCAGTACTTC
CASSPRRDFSYEQYF
>TRBV18|NA|NA|TRBJ2-5
TGTGCCAGCTCGGACGCGCCAGCAGGGGAGACCCAGTACTTC
CASSDAPAGETQYF
>TRBV4-1|NA|NA|TRBJ2-2
TGCGCCAGCAGACCTTTTGCCGGGACAACCTTCACCGGGGAGCTGTTTTTT
CASRPFAGTTFTGELFF
>TRBV5-1|NA|TRBD1|TRBJ2-7
TGCGCCAGCAGCCTGGTGGCAGGGGGCTTGGGCGAGCAGTACTTC
CASSLVAGGLGEQYF
>TRBV5-1|NA|TRBD1|TRBJ1-1
TGCGCCAGCAGAGAGGACAGGTTGGTGGTTACTGAAGCTTTCTTT
CASREDRLVVTEAFF
>TRBV3-1/TRBV3-2|NA|NA|TRBJ1-2
TGTGCCAGCAGCCCCAGCCGGGGGAGGGGCTATGGCTACACCTTC
CASSPSRGRGYGYTF
>TRBV11-2|NA|NA|TRBJ2-5
TGTGCCAGCAGCTTAGATCAGGGCGGTCAAGAGACCCAGTACTTC
CASSLDQGGQETQYF
>TRBV7-3|NA|NA|TRBJ2-1
TGTGCCAGCAGCTTTGGGGGCAACAATGAGCAGTTCTTC
CASSFGGNNEQFF
>TRBV19|NA|TRBD1|TRBJ2-3
TGTGCCAGTAGAGACAGGGTTGATACGCAGTATTTT
CASRDRVDTQYF
>TRBV28|NA|NA|TRBJ1-5
TGTGCCAGCAGTCCAACAGGGTGGAATCAGCCCCAGCATTTT
CASSPTGWNQPQHF
>TRBV12-3/TRBV12-4|NA|TRBD1|TRBJ2-7
TGTGCCAGCGCCCCCGGGACAGTCTACGAGCAGTACTTC
CASAPGTVYEQYF
>TRBV9|NA|NA|TRBJ2-7
TGTGCCAGCAGCGTTCGGGGTGGCTACGAGCAGTACTTC
CASSVRGGYEQYF
>TRBV14|many|NA|TRBJ1-2
TGTGCCAGCAGCCAGACAGACAGTGTCTATGGCTACACCTTC
CASSQTDSVYGYTF
>TRBV2|NA|TRBD2|TRBJ2-5
TGTGCCAGCAGTAGACGACTAGCGGGAGCGGAGACCCAGTACTTC
CASSRRLAGAETQYF
>TRBV11-2|NA|TRBD2|TRBJ2-7
TGTGCCAGCAGCCTATCGACTCGGACTAGCGGACTCTACGAGCAGTACTTC
CASSLSTRTSGLYEQYF
>TRBV11-3|NA|NA|TRBJ1-1
TGTGCCAGCAGCTTAGGCGGCCTGAACACTGAAGCTTTCTTT
CASSLGGLNTEAFF
>TRBV11-2|NA|TRBD2|TRBJ2-3
TGTGCCAGCACCCGGATAGCGGGAGAGACAGATACGCAGTATTTT
CASTRIAGETDTQYF
>TRBV30|NA|NA|TRBJ1-3
TGTGCCTGGAGTGGGTCGGCAGGCCTCGCTTACGGAAACACCATATATTTT
CAWSGSAGLAYGNTIYF